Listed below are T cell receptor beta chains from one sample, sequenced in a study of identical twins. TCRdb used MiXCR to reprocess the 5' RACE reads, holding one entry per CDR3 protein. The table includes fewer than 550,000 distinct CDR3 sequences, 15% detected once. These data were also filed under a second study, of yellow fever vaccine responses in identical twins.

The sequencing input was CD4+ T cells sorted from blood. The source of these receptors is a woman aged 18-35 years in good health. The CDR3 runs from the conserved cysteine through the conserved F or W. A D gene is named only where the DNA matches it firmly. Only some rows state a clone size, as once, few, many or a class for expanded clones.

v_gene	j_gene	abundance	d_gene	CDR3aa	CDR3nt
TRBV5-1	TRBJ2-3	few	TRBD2	CASSLEGGRRSDTQYF	TGCGCCAGCAGCTTGGAAGGCGGGAGGCGGTCAGATACGCAGTATTTT
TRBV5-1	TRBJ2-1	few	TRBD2	CASRRGLAVYNEQFF	TGCGCCAGCAGAAGAGGACTAGCGGTCTACAATGAGCAGTTCTTC
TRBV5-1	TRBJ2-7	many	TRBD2	CASSPGLAGGEQYF	TGCGCCAGCAGCCCAGGACTAGCGGGAGGCGAGCAGTACTTC
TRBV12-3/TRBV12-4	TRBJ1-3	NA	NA	CASSVQQNSGNTIYF	TGTGCCAGCAGTGTCCAGCAAAACTCTGGAAACACCATATATTTT
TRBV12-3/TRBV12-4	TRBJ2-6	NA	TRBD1	CASSLAGRDRGLPGANVLTF	TGTGCCAGCAGTTTAGCCGGCCGGGACAGGGGGCTTCCTGGGGCCAACGTCCTGACTTTC
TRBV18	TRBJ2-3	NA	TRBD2	CASSPPGLETDTQYF	TGTGCCAGCTCACCACCGGGACTAGAGACCGATACGCAGTATTTT
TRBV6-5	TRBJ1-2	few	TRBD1	CASRQTGNGYTF	TGTGCCAGCAGGCAGACAGGGAATGGCTACACCTTC
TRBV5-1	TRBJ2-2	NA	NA	CASSLVGETNTGELFF	TGCGCCAGCAGCTTGGTCGGGGAGACAAACACCGGGGAGCTGTTTTTT
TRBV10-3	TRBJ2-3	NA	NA	CAISESIDTQYF	TGTGCCATCAGTGAGTCTATAGATACGCAGTATTTT
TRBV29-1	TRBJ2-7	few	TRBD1	CSVDVGTGVYEQYF	TGCAGCGTTGATGTAGGGACAGGGGTCTACGAGCAGTACTTC
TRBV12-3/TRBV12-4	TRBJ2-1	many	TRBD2	CASSPGTSPYNEQFF	TGTGCCAGCAGTCCCGGGACTAGCCCATACAATGAGCAGTTCTTC
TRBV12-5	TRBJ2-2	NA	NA	CASGLGSPNTGELFF	TGTGCTAGTGGCCTCGGGTCGCCGAACACCGGGGAGCTGTTTTTT
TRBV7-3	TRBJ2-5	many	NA	CASSLSGNQETQYF	TGTGCCAGCAGCTTATCAGGGAACCAAGAGACCCAGTACTTC
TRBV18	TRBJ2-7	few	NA	CASSPLGKSYEQYF	TGTGCCAGCTCACCACTGGGGAAATCCTACGAGCAGTACTTC
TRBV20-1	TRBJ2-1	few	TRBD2	CSARRTSGSGEQFF	TGCAGTGCCAGACGGACTAGCGGGAGCGGTGAGCAGTTCTTC
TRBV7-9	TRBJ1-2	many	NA	CASSLDGYGYTF	TGTGCCAGCAGCTTGGACGGTTATGGCTACACCTTC
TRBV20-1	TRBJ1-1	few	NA	CSAADTNYEAFF	TGCAGTGCCGCGGACACAAACTATGAAGCTTTCTTT
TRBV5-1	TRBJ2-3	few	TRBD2	CASSSGTSGGPSTDTQYF	TGCGCCAGCAGCTCCGGGACTAGCGGGGGCCCCAGCACAGATACGCAGTATTTT
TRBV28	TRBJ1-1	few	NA	CASSPRGRLRNTEAFF	TGTGCCAGCAGTCCGCGGGGGCGGCTAAGAAACACTGAAGCTTTCTTT
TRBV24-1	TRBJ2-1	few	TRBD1	CATSDPLQGDFYEQFF	TGTGCCACCAGTGACCCCCTCCAGGGGGATTTTTATGAGCAGTTCTTC
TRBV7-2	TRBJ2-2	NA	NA	CASSPRTAGELFF	TGTGCCAGCAGTCCGCGGACCGCCGGGGAGCTGTTTTTT
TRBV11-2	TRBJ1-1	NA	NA	CASSSVAYNTEAFF	TGTGCCAGCAGCTCGGTGGCCTACAACACTGAAGCTTTCTTT
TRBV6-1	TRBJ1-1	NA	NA	CASSEDGRVNTEAFF	TGTGCCAGCAGTGAAGATGGCAGGGTGAACACTGAAGCTTTCTTT
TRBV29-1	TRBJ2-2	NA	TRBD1	CSVGQGANTGELFF	TGCAGCGTGGGACAGGGGGCGAACACCGGGGAGCTGTTTTTT
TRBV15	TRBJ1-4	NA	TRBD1	CATISGQGETNEKLFF	TGTGCCACCATAAGCGGACAGGGGGAAACTAATGAAAAACTGTTTTTT
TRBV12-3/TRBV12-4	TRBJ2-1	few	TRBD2	CASPPRLAGAPSYNEQFF	TGTGCCAGCCCTCCCCGGCTAGCGGGGGCGCCGTCCTACAATGAGCAGTTCTTC
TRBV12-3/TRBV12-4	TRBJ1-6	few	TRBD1	CASSLRTGPNSPLHF	TGTGCCAGCAGTTTAAGGACAGGGCCTAATTCACCCCTCCACTTT
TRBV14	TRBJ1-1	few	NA	CASSQVNSVNTEAFF	TGTGCCAGCAGCCAAGTGAACAGCGTTAACACTGAAGCTTTCTTT
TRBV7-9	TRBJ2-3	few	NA	CASSTLALWDTQYF	TGTGCCAGCAGCACACTAGCATTATGGGATACGCAGTATTTT
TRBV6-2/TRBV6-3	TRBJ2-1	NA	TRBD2	CASKTGTSGGNEQFF	TGTGCCAGCAAAACCGGGACTAGCGGGGGGAATGAGCAGTTCTTC
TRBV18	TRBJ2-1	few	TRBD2	CASSPGGLAGGSYNEQFF	TGTGCCAGCTCACCAGGGGGACTAGCGGGGGGCTCCTACAATGAGCAGTTCTTC
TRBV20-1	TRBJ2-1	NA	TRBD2	CSARTTTSGRGYEQFF	TGCAGTGCTAGAACCACCACTAGCGGGAGAGGCTATGAGCAGTTCTTC
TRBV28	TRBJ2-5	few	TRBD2	CASSTPLAGAGETQYF	TGTGCCAGCAGTACCCCACTAGCGGGAGCTGGAGAGACCCAGTACTTC
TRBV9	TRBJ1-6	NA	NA	CASSVGWGSIGSPLHF	TGTGCCAGCAGCGTAGGATGGGGCTCGATTGGTTCACCCCTCCACTTT
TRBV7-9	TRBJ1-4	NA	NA	CASSPGRGGKLFF	TGTGCCAGCAGCCCCGGGCGGGGCGGAAAACTGTTTTTT
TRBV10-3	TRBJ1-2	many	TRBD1	CAISDGAQGAGYGYTF	TGTGCCATCAGTGACGGAGCACAGGGGGCAGGCTATGGCTACACCTTC
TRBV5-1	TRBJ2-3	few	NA	CASSLVGRTTDTQYF	TGCGCCAGCAGCTTGGTAGGTCGGACCACAGATACGCAGTATTTT
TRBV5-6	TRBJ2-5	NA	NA	CASSRNGISETQYF	TGTGCCAGCAGCAGAAACGGGATATCAGAGACCCAGTACTTC
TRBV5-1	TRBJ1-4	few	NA	CASSPEPETTNEKLFF	TGCGCCAGCAGCCCAGAGCCCGAGACAACTAATGAAAAACTGTTTTTT
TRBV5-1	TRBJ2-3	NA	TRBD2	CASSFRLAADTQYF	TGCGCCAGCAGCTTTCGACTAGCAGCAGATACGCAGTATTTT
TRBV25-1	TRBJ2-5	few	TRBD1	CASSATRGETQYF	TGTGCCAGCAGTGCTACCAGGGGGGAGACCCAGTACTTC
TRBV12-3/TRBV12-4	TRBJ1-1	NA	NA	CASREQNAEAFF	TGTGCCAGCAGAGAACAAAACGCTGAAGCTTTCTTT
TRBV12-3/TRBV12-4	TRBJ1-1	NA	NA	CASSLVRIPTEVFF	TGTGCCAGCAGTTTAGTACGGATACCCACTGAAGTTTTCTTT
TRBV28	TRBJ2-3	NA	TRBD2	CASSLMAGGPTDTQYF	TGTGCCAGCAGTTTAATGGCGGGAGGACCCACAGATACGCAGTATTTT
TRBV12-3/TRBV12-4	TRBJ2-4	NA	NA	CASSKGGQNIQYF	TGTGCCAGCAGTAAAGGGGGACAAAACATTCAGTACTTC
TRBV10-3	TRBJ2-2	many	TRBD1	CAISDKGATGELFF	TGTGCCATCAGTGACAAGGGGGCGACCGGGGAGCTGTTTTTT